This TCR beta chain was sequenced in a study of identical twins. TCRdb fed the 5' RACE reads into MiXCR, producing one record per CDR3 protein. The sample includes 550,000 to 700,000 distinct CDR3 sequences, roughly 20% of them seen just once. The CDR3 covers 15 residues. J was trimmed by 8 bases and V by 3 bases; bases with no gene match: 7. These data are also associated with another study on T cells expressing NK-cell markers. That investigation notes: The study found dominant NKG2C+ clonotypes at about 1.0-7.5% of CD8+ T cells in about 6 donors.

The rearrangement uses TRBV12-3 or TRBV12-4 and TRBJ1-2, with TRBD1 identical over 12 bases. The TCR originated in a woman in her late teens or twenties in good health. The sample comprised PBMCs. CDR3 in DNA: TGTGCCAGCAGTTTTGGGACAGGGGGCTTCAGGGGCTACACCTTC. Protein product: CASSFGTGGFRGYTF.